A single sample is the source of the 26 T cell receptor beta chains below, sequenced in a study of shared clonotypes between healthy human individuals. Measured with immunoSEQ multiplex PCR; TCRdb has only the in-frame clones, and not every one. This repertoire shows roughly 2.5 million clones, roughly 92% found once; its top ten account for around 0.14%. The material sequenced was naive CD4+ T cells sorted from blood. Subset in this sample: CD45RA+ positively selected. These receptors were collected from a young man in good health.

This CDR3 is CASSLLSREDEKLFF. CDR3 DNA: TGTGCCAGCTCACTCCTATCCAGGGAAGATGAAAAACTGTTTTTT. This sequence joins TRBV18 and TRBJ1-4; possibly TRBD1 for D (5 bases). The length of the CDR3 is 15 residues. V gave up 4 bases and J gave up 6 bases, with 15 bases separating them. Per germline, CDR1 KGHSH and CDR2 LQKENI.

The J gene is TRBJ2-1, the V gene TRBV2; weak D call: TRBD2 (6 bases). Germline CDR1 reads SNHLY; CDR2 reads FYNNEI. The germline V and J ends were trimmed by 5 bases and 9 bases, with 14 bases remaining between them. This CDR3 is built from 13 residues. The CDR3 protein is CASSRDFPAEQFF. CDR3 bases: TGTGCCAGCAGTCGGGACTTCCCCGCTGAGCAGTTCTTC. The entire variable domain, with the rest obtained from reference TRBV2 and TRBJ2-1, is as follows: EPEVTQTPSHQVTQMGQEVILRCVPISNHLYFYWYRQILGQKVEFLVSFYNNEISEKSEIFDDQFSVERPDGSNFTLKIRSTKLEDSAMYFCASSRDFPAEQFFGPGTRLTVL.

The V call is TRBV9, the J call TRBJ1-2, with D perhaps matching TRBD1 (6 bases). Looked up from germline, CDR1 is SGDLS and CDR2 is YYNGEE. Trimming stripped 7 bases from V and 0 bases from J, with 10 bases between. The CDR3 runs to 13 residues. CDR3 nucleotide sequence: TGTGCCAGCTCGGGACATACTAACTATGGCTACACCTTC. It codes for CASSGHTNYGYTF.

This rearrangement joins TRBV7-9 to TRBJ2-5; no clear D gene. V was clipped by 4 bases and J by 1 base, with 10 bases between them. The CDR3 runs to 14 residues. The germline gives CDR1 SEHNR, CDR2 FQNEAQ (reference sequence). CDR3 residues: CASSSSGSQETQYF. Here the CDR3 DNA reads TGTGCCAGCAGCTCCTCCGGGTCCCAAGAGACCCAGTACTTC.

The rearrangement uses TRBV4-1 and TRBJ1-5, with 7 bases that match TRBD1. Germline CDR1 reads MGHRA; CDR2 reads YSYEKL. Germline trimming cut 4 bases from V and 4 bases from J; bases unmatched to any gene: 13. The CDR3 is made up of 17 amino acids. The CDR3 region is CASSRIQGFETNQPQHF. CDR3 nucleotide sequence: TGCGCCAGCAGCCGAATACAGGGGTTTGAAACAAATCAGCCCCAGCATTTT.

The chain combines TRBV5-4 with TRBJ2-5, with 12 bases that match TRBD2. The V gene end was trimmed by 3 bases and the J gene end by 5 bases; junction bases not matched to a gene: 8. CDR1 is SGHNT and CDR2 is YYREEE in the germline V gene (reference sequence). CDR3 size: 16 residues. The CDR3 DNA reads as TGTGCCAGCAGCTCGACTAGCGGGAGAGGTGGGGAGACCCAGTACTTC. Protein product: CASSSTSGRGGETQYF.

The rearrangement joins TRBV29-1 to TRBJ2-1; TRBD2 aligns across 7 bases. The CDR3 totals 13 residues. With 3 bases clipped from V and 6 bases from J, the junction kept 5 bases outside the gene matches. Germline CDR1 SQVTM, CDR2 ANQGSEA. CDR3 nucleotides: TGCAGCGTTGAGCGGTGGGGGGGCAATGAGCAGTTCTTC. It is translated as CSVERWGGNEQFF.

The J gene is TRBJ2-4, the V gene TRBV5-5; D remains ambiguous. Germline-derived CDR1 and CDR2 are SGHKS and YYEKEE (reference sequence). V was clipped by 0 bases and J by 0 bases, with 10 bases between them. CDR3 size: 16 residues. The CDR3 nucleotides are TGTGCCAGCAGCTTGGGACGTATACTAGCCAAAAACATTCAGTACTTC. Protein: CASSLGRILAKNIQYF.

The gene calls are TRBV2 and TRBJ2-5; maybe TRBD2 (6 bases). V lost 5 bases, J lost 5 bases, and 15 bases lay in between. Looked up from germline, CDR1 is SNHLY and CDR2 is FYNNEI. This CDR3 has 14 amino acids. The CDR3 spells CASSLAPAGETQYF. CDR3 nucleotide sequence: TGTGCCAGCAGTTTAGCTCCGGCGGGGGAGACCCAGTACTTC.

The DNA for the CDR3 is TGTGCCAGCAGCAGCGAGGGGGGGGGATACAGCAATCAGCCCCAGCATTTT. Translated, it gives CASSSEGGGYSNQPQHF. The rearrangement links TRBV28 to TRBJ1-5; D might be TRBD1 (6 bases). CDR1 and CDR2 from the germline V gene are MDHEN and SYDVKM. V lost 6 bases to trimming and J lost 1 base, with 19 bases between them. The CDR3 extends over 17 amino acids. The complete variable domain, with remaining parts taken from reference TRBV28 and TRBJ1-5, reads DVKVTQSSRYLVKRTGEKVFLECVQDMDHENMFWYRQDPGLGLRLIYFSYDVKMKEKGDIPEGYSVSREKKERFSLILESASTNQTSMYLCASSSEGGGYSNQPQHFGDGTRLSIL.

The V gene is TRBV5-3, the J gene TRBJ1-2, with TRBD1 matching 7 bases. TRBV5-3 is known as an ORF, though its function is uncertain. This CDR3 has 15 residues. V was pared by 4 bases and J by 5 bases, with 11 bases of the junction left unmatched. The CDR3 reads CARSTRLTGRYGYTF. CDR3 nucleotide sequence: TGTGCCAGAAGCACTCGCTTGACAGGGCGGTATGGCTACACCTTC.

The J gene is TRBJ2-3, the V gene TRBV5-1; 9 bases are shared with TRBD2. V was clipped by 5 bases and J by 0 bases; unmatched bases: 4. The germline V gene encodes CDR1 SGHRS and CDR2 YFSETQ. The CDR3 loop spans 15 amino acids. The CDR3 nucleotides read TGCGCCAGCAGTCGGGGACTAGCAAGCACAGATACGCAGTATTTT. This codes for CASSRGLASTDTQYF.

This clone was seen just once. In DNA, the CDR3 is TGTGCCAGCAGCTTGAGCGGGGGTAGGGACGAGCAGTACTTC. Amino acid sequence: CASSLSGGRDEQYF. The genes are TRBV5-4 and TRBJ2-7, with TRBD2 matching 8 bases. CDR3 length: 14 residues. The V gene's germline CDR1 is SGHNT and CDR2 YYREEE (reference sequence). V gave up 1 base and J gave up 5 bases; unmatched junction bases: 5.

The chain is built from TRBV7-9 and TRBJ2-3; D perhaps matches TRBD1 (6 bases). Germline loops: CDR1 SEHNR, CDR2 FQNEAQ (reference sequence). V was clipped by 2 bases and J by 2 bases, with 11 bases between them. CDR3 size: 15 residues. DNA for the CDR3: TGTGCCAGCAGCTTACAGACAGGTCTCACAGATACGCAGTATTTT. Encoded protein: CASSLQTGLTDTQYF.

The chain carries TRBV27 and TRBJ2-7, with 11 bases matching TRBD2. Germline assignment: CDR1 MNHEY and CDR2 SMNVEV (reference sequence). The CDR3 sequence is 14 residues long. The trim removed 4 bases at V and 6 bases at J, leaving 5 bases unmatched. The CDR3 DNA reads TGTGCCAGCAGTTGGGGGGGACTAGCGGCCGAGCAGTACTTC. Its translation: CASSWGGLAAEQYF.

The rearrangement links TRBV5-6 to TRBJ1-6, with D perhaps TRBD1 (5 bases). The CDR3 contains 18 residues. The V end was cut by 4 bases, the J end by 6 bases, with 23 bases between. Germline V gene lookup returns CDR1 SGHDT and CDR2 YYEEEE. Here the CDR3 DNA reads TGTGCCAGCAGCCCCAAGGGGACGGGCCGACTAACTAATTCACCCCTCCACTTT. It yields the protein CASSPKGTGRLTNSPLHF.

The gene calls are TRBV5-4 and TRBJ2-1; maybe TRBD1 (7 bases). Trimming took off 4 bases at V and 10 bases at J, with 15 bases between the two ends. This CDR3 region has 13 residues. Germline V gene lookup returns CDR1 SGHNT and CDR2 YYREEE (reference sequence). This CDR3 is CASSPQGGPEQFF. In DNA form, the CDR3 reads TGTGCCAGCAGCCCGCAGGGGGGCCCCGAGCAGTTCTTC.

The CDR3 sequence: CASCRNTGELFF. In nucleotides, the CDR3 is TGTGCCAGTTGTCGGAACACCGGGGAGCTGTTTTTT. This rearrangement joins TRBV27 to TRBJ2-2, with D uncertain. CDR1 MNHEY and CDR2 SMNVEV come from the germline V gene (reference sequence). CDR3 length: 12 amino acids. V was clipped by 9 bases and J by 1 base, with 6 bases between them.

The rearrangement uses TRBV2 and TRBJ1-1, with 10 bases that match TRBD1. CDR1 and CDR2 from the germline V gene are SNHLY and FYNNEI. This CDR3 has 14 residues. The J segment lost 1 base and the V segment lost 8 bases, leaving 4 bases of the junction unmatched. The chain's CDR3 is CASRGQGSNTEAFF. CDR3 DNA: TGTGCCAGCCGGGGACAGGGGTCGAACACTGAAGCTTTCTTT.

This chain links TRBV7-9 with TRBJ2-5; D unclear. The CDR3 sequence is 15 residues long. Per germline, CDR1 SEHNR and CDR2 FQNEAQ (reference sequence). V lost 4 bases to trimming and J lost 3 bases, with 15 bases between them. The CDR3 sequence: CASSSRFVLEETQYF. As DNA, the CDR3 is TGTGCCAGCAGCTCAAGGTTTGTTTTGGAAGAGACCCAGTACTTC.

This chain uses TRBV5-6 with TRBJ1-3, with D unresolved. The CDR3 extends over 15 amino acids. Trimming removed 1 base at V and 0 bases at J, with 8 bases between. Germline V gene lookup returns CDR1 SGHDT and CDR2 YYEEEE. In nucleotides, the CDR3 is TGTGCCAGCAGCTTGCGGCAGACCTCTGGAAACACCATATATTTT. Its translation: CASSLRQTSGNTIYF.

This chain links TRBV5-1 with TRBJ2-1; 11 bases fit TRBD2. Germline V gene lookup returns CDR1 SGHRS and CDR2 YFSETQ. CDR3 length equals 15 residues. J was trimmed by 5 bases and V by 6 bases; bases with no gene match: 7. The CDR3 loop is CASNLGTSGNNEQFF. CDR3 nucleotides: TGCGCCAGCAACCTCGGGACTAGCGGTAACAATGAGCAGTTCTTC.

J is TRBJ2-7 and V is TRBV6-1, with 10 bases fitting TRBD1. Trimming took 11 bases from V and 2 from J; bases not matched to a gene: 6. The CDR3 runs to 13 residues. The germline gives CDR1 MNHNS, CDR2 SASEGT. The CDR3 region has the DNA TGTGCCGGGTCCGGACAGGGGGCCTACGAGCAGTACTTC. Encoded protein: CAGSGQGAYEQYF.

The chain couples TRBV28 to TRBJ1-2, with 7 bases matching TRBD1. Germline CDR1 reads MDHEN; CDR2 reads SYDVKM. The CDR3 sequence is 13 residues long. V trimming: 4 bases; J trimming: 4 bases; junction bases outside the gene matches: 3. CDR3 region: CASSYRDSYGYTF. For the CDR3, the DNA is TGTGCCAGCAGTTACCGGGACAGCTATGGCTACACCTTC.

The chain recombines TRBV4-1 with TRBJ1-5; D remains ambiguous. The ends were cut back, 5 bases at V and 0 bases at J, with 11 bases in the middle. In germline, CDR1 is MGHRA, CDR2 YSYEKL. The CDR3 has 15 residues. The CDR3: CASSSEGYSNQPQHF. CDR3 nucleotides: TGCGCCAGCAGCTCTGAGGGCTATAGCAATCAGCCCCAGCATTTT.

The chain uses TRBV29-1 and TRBJ2-1, with D perhaps matching TRBD1 or TRBD2 (5 bases each). CDR1 and CDR2 (germline): SQVTM, ANQGSEA. The CDR3 runs 12 residues. Trimming took off 6 bases at V and 7 bases at J, with 13 bases between the two ends. The CDR3 region has the DNA TGCAGCGTGAGGGGTACCCCTAATGAGCAGTTCTTC. The encoded protein is CSVRGTPNEQFF.